This T cell receptor (beta chain) was identified in a study of T-cell reconstitution after alpha-beta-depleted transplantation in children. Molecular barcoding with unique molecular identifiers was used for the TCRbeta library. TCRdb ran MiXCR on the PCR reads and lists one entry per CDR3 protein. The sample includes 65,000 to 85,000 distinct CDR3 sequences, about a tenth of them seen just once. There are many counts of this clonotype. This specimen was PBMCs, taken before TCRalphabeta/CD19-depleted stem cell transplant. The origin of this receptor is a boy under 18 with acute myeloid leukemia, due to receive a stem cell transplant.

CDR3 bases: TGCGCCAGCAGCCAACTTTCCCGGGGACACCCGGGGGGCTATGGCTACACCTTC. Its translation is CASSQLSRGHPGGYGYTF. This rearrangement joins TRBV4-3 to TRBJ1-2, with a tentative D call TRBD1 (6 bases). Looked up from germline, CDR1 is LGHNA and CDR2 is YSLEER. The CDR3 extends over 18 amino acids. V lost 2 bases and J 4 bases, leaving 23 bases between the germline ends.